The 24 T cell receptor beta chains below were found in one sample sequenced in a study of cytomegalovirus exposure and HLA in healthy donors. The assay was immunoSEQ multiplex PCR, and TCRdb's table has in-frame clones only and misses some. The sample lists tens of thousands of clones, roughly 95% occurring once. The sample was PBMCs. These receptors were collected from a woman younger than 30 in good health and CMV-seropositive.

CDR3 residues: CASSPRGGTSTDTQYF. The CDR3 DNA reads as TGCGCCAGCTCCCCTCGGGGGGGAACTAGCACAGATACGCAGTATTTT. The rearrangement links TRBV5-1 to TRBJ2-3, with 8 bases identical to TRBD2. This CDR3 spans 16 amino acids. Germline-derived CDR1 and CDR2 are SGHRS and YFSETQ. The V segment lost 7 bases and the J segment 0 bases; nucleotides outside the gene matches: 10.

In DNA, the CDR3 is TGTGCCAGCAGCCCGACAGGGAGCGAGGCTGAAGCTTTCTTT. As protein: CASSPTGSEAEAFF. The chain has TRBV11-2 and TRBJ1-1, with 7 bases identical to TRBD1. The CDR3 totals 14 residues. Looked up from germline, CDR1 is SGHAT and CDR2 is FQNNGV. The junction had 9 bases not matched to a gene; V was cut back by 5 bases and J by 6 bases.

This clone has a single count. The chain has TRBV6-6 and TRBJ1-3, with a tentative D call TRBD1 (5 bases). The V end was cut by 5 bases, the J end by 1 base, with 9 bases between. Germline V gene data show CDR1 as MNHNY and CDR2 as SVGAGI (reference sequence). CDR3 length equals 14 residues. The CDR3 sequence is CASSARVSGNTIYF. Here the CDR3 DNA reads TGTGCCAGCAGTGCCAGGGTTTCTGGAAACACCATATATTTT.

This rearrangement joins TRBV5-4 to TRBJ1-1; perhaps TRBD1 as D (5 bases). Between the trimmed V and J ends, which lost 0 bases and 1 base, there was a span of 10 bases. The CDR3 loop spans 15 amino acids. The V gene's germline CDR1 is SGHNT and CDR2 YYREEE (reference sequence). CDR3 sequence (DNA): TGTGCCAGCAGCTTGGTTGGGGCCTGGAACACTGAAGCTTTCTTT. This encodes CASSLVGAWNTEAFF.

The chain combines TRBV29-1 with TRBJ2-7; 10 nucleotides agree with TRBD2. The germline CDR1 and CDR2 sequences are SQVTM and ANQGSEA. This CDR3 has 13 residues. V dropped 4 bases and J dropped 5; count of bases not matched to a gene: 5. The CDR3 loop is CSVAEREGHEQYF. In DNA, the CDR3 is TGCAGCGTTGCGGAGCGGGAGGGACACGAGCAGTACTTC.

Remarks on this clone: The identical CDR3 is also encoded by other nucleotide sequences in the sample. The chain links TRBV29-1 to TRBJ2-2, with 11 bases identical to TRBD1. V was pared by 3 bases and J by 8 bases, with 8 bases of the junction left unmatched. Germline assignment: CDR1 SQVTM and CDR2 ANQGSEA. This CDR3 has 15 residues. The CDR3 nucleotides read TGCAGCGTTGAGGCAGGACAGGGGGCAACTGGGGAGCTGTTTTTT. Protein sequence: CSVEAGQGATGELFF.

This rearrangement joins TRBV6-5 to TRBJ1-2; D unclear. V was pared by 6 bases and J by 4 bases, with 18 bases between. The CDR3 has 15 amino acids. Germline-derived CDR1 and CDR2 are MNHEY and SVGAGI. This chain's CDR3 is CASSRRRPRSYGYTF. In DNA, the CDR3 is TGTGCCAGCAGCCGACGGCGTCCGAGGTCCTATGGCTACACCTTC.

This rearrangement joins TRBV11-2 to TRBJ2-7; 9 positions agree with TRBD1. The CDR3 sequence is 16 residues long. Germline CDR1 is SGHAT and CDR2 is FQNNGV. With 6 bases clipped from V and 8 bases from J, the junction kept 17 bases outside the gene matches. CDR3 residues: CASSYPRTGELVKQYF. Here the CDR3 DNA reads TGTGCCAGCAGTTATCCCCGGACAGGGGAACTTGTCAAGCAGTACTTC. Full variable domain (missing parts from reference TRBV11-2 and TRBJ2-7): EAGVAQSPRYKIIEKRQSVAFWCNPISGHATLYWYQQILGQGPKLLIQFQNNGVVDDSQLPKDRFSAERLKGVDSTLKIQPAKLEDSAVYLCASSYPRTGELVKQYFGPGTRLTVT.

The chain uses TRBV7-9 and TRBJ2-1; 7 nucleotides line up with TRBD1. The CDR3 sequence is 17 residues long. The V segment lost 1 base and the J segment 7 bases; nucleotides outside the gene matches: 13. Germline assignment: CDR1 SEHNR and CDR2 FQNEAQ (reference sequence). CDR3 nucleotide sequence: TGTGCCAGCAGCTTAGGGGTGTCGACAGGGCCTCTGAATGAGCAGTTCTTC. Translation gives CASSLGVSTGPLNEQFF.

The chain is built from TRBV7-8 and TRBJ2-7; TRBD1 matches 8 bases. CDR1 is SGHVS, CDR2 FQNEAQ, per germline. This CDR3 is 17 amino acids long. The J segment lost 2 bases and the V segment lost 2 bases, leaving 11 bases of the junction unmatched. In nucleotides, the CDR3 is TGTGCCAGCAGCTTACGTTGGGCGGGACAGGAAGCCTACGAGCAGTACTTC. Protein sequence: CASSLRWAGQEAYEQYF.

V and J are TRBV5-4 and TRBJ2-3; possibly TRBD1 for D (6 bases). CDR1 is SGHNT, CDR2 YYREEE, per germline (reference sequence). Trimming left V 6 bases short and J 4 bases short, with 18 bases between. The CDR3 spans 15 residues. CDR3 DNA: TGTGCCAGCACCTTTGGGGGCGGTCAGGCAGATACGCAGTATTTT. This gives the protein CASTFGGGQADTQYF.

This clone has just one count. This sequence joins TRBV11-3 and TRBJ2-7; tentative D call: TRBD1 (6 bases). Trimming removed 5 bases from V and 4 bases from J, with 12 bases in between. Per the germline V gene, CDR1 is SGHNT and CDR2 is YENEEA. The CDR3 runs to 13 residues. The CDR3 DNA sequence: TGTGCCAGCAGCAGAGGACAGTCGTACGAGCAGTACTTC. Its translation: CASSRGQSYEQYF.

The rearrangement uses TRBV25-1 and TRBJ2-5; tentative D call: TRBD1 (6 bases). The V and J ends lost 4 bases and 1 base respectively, with 13 bases between them. This CDR3 has 15 residues. Germline lookup yields CDR1 MGHDK and CDR2 SYGVNS. The CDR3 DNA reads as TGTGCCAGCAGTGGCCTAAACAGGGCCCAAGAGACCCAGTACTTC. This gives the protein CASSGLNRAQETQYF.

This chain uses TRBV10-3 with TRBJ2-3; maybe TRBD2 (6 bases). Per the germline V gene, CDR1 is ENHRY and CDR2 is SYGVKD. The CDR3 spans 13 residues. The V gene lost 6 bases and the J gene lost 8 bases, with 15 bases spanning the gap. CDR3 bases: TGTGCCATCAGGGCCGGGTTGACTAGTACGCAGTATTTT. Translated: CAIRAGLTSTQYF.

This chain uses TRBV29-1 with TRBJ1-2; tentative D call: TRBD1 (5 bases). The V end lost 7 bases, the J end lost 8 bases, and 14 bases lay between the germline ends. CDR1 is SQVTM and CDR2 is ANQGSEA in the germline V gene. The CDR3 contains 11 residues. DNA of the CDR3: TGCAGCGCAAAAGGGGCGCGAGGCTACACCTTC. It yields the protein CSAKGARGYTF.

The chain couples TRBV19 to TRBJ2-1, with 8 bases fitting TRBD1. The CDR3 is 14 amino acids. Germline loops: CDR1 LNHDA, CDR2 SQIVND (reference sequence). V shed 4 bases, J shed 6 bases, and the junction held 5 bases outside the gene matches. CDR3 sequence reads: CASSKGQGFNEQFF. The CDR3 coding sequence is TGTGCCAGTAGTAAAGGACAGGGTTTCAATGAGCAGTTCTTC.

Notes on this clone: Relative to the germline gene, one junction end is altered; a read error may explain this. This chain links TRBV29-1 with TRBJ2-7; 9 bases map to TRBD2. Germline loops: CDR1 SQVTM, CDR2 ANQGSEA. The CDR3 length is 14 residues. The CDR3 sequence: CSVEGTSPLYEQYF. CDR3 coding DNA: TGCAGCGTAGAAGGGACTAGCCCTCTATACGAGCAGTACTTC.

This clone was found once. V and J are TRBV19 and TRBJ1-5; D not resolved. CDR1 and CDR2 from the germline V gene are LNHDA and SQIVND (reference sequence). V was trimmed by 5 bases and J by 4 bases, leaving 15 bases between them. The length of the CDR3 is 15 residues. The CDR3 bases are TGTGCCAGTAGTGCATCGCGGGCCAGAAATCAGCCCCAGCATTTT. The encoded protein is CASSASRARNQPQHF.

In its sample, this clone was seen once. The chain is built from TRBV29-1 and TRBJ1-2; D is perhaps TRBD1 (5 bases). V dropped 6 bases and J dropped 2 bases, with 13 bases sitting between them. The CDR3 spans 13 residues. The germline gives CDR1 SQVTM, CDR2 ANQGSEA. The DNA of the CDR3 is TGCAGCGTCCGCTGGGGCTCCAACTATGGCTACACCTTC. It encodes CSVRWGSNYGYTF. Full variable domain (remainder filled in from reference TRBV29-1 and TRBJ1-2): SAVISQKPSRDICQRGTSLTIQCQVDSQVTMMFWYRQQPGQSLTLIATANQGSEATYESGFVIDKFPISRPNLTFSTLTVSNMSPEDSSIYLCSVRWGSNYGYTFGSGTRLTVV.

The rearrangement links TRBV5-1 to TRBJ2-7; D perhaps matches TRBD2 (5 bases). Germline CDR1 reads SGHRS; CDR2 reads YFSETQ. V was clipped by 4 bases and J by 3 bases, with 20 bases between them. The CDR3 totals 16 residues. CDR3 sequence (DNA): TGCGCCAGCAGCCCGGGGTCGGGCTTGGGGAGCTACGAGCAGTACTTC. Its translation: CASSPGSGLGSYEQYF.

In this sample, this clone turned up once. V gene TRBV4-1 combines with J gene TRBJ2-2, with D maybe TRBD2 (5 bases). The CDR3 extends over 17 amino acids. Germline CDR1 MGHRA, CDR2 YSYEKL. The ends were cut back, 1 base at V and 5 bases at J, with 17 bases in the middle. CDR3 nucleotide sequence: TGCGCCAGCAGCCAAGGTTCTGGACTGGCGAGTACCGGGGAGCTGTTTTTT. Encoded protein: CASSQGSGLASTGELFF.

The rearrangement uses TRBV15 and TRBJ1-4; D is undetermined. Trimming stripped 9 bases from V and 0 bases from J, with 8 bases between. Germline-derived CDR1 and CDR2 are LNHNV and YYDKDF (reference sequence). The CDR3 runs 13 residues. The DNA for the CDR3 is TGTGCCACGAGTCCTGCAACTAATGAAAAACTGTTTTTT. Translated: CATSPATNEKLFF.

The chain employs TRBV29-1 and TRBJ2-1; TRBD2 matches at 10 bases. J lost 10 bases, V lost 6 bases, and 12 bases had no gene match. Germline V CDR1 and CDR2: SQVTM, ANQGSEA. This CDR3 contains 14 residues. The CDR3 is CSVIAGGTVGEQFF. The CDR3 coding sequence is TGCAGCGTCATAGCGGGAGGCACGGTGGGAGAGCAGTTCTTC.

The chain couples TRBV27 to TRBJ2-5; no clear D. This CDR3 has 14 amino acids. Germline CDR1 MNHEY, CDR2 SMNVEV (reference sequence). Trimming took 5 bases from V and 7 from J, leaving 17 bases between them. CDR3 nucleotide sequence: TGTGCCAGCAGTCAGGATCCCTACCCGAGGACCCAGTACTTC. This translates into CASSQDPYPRTQYF.